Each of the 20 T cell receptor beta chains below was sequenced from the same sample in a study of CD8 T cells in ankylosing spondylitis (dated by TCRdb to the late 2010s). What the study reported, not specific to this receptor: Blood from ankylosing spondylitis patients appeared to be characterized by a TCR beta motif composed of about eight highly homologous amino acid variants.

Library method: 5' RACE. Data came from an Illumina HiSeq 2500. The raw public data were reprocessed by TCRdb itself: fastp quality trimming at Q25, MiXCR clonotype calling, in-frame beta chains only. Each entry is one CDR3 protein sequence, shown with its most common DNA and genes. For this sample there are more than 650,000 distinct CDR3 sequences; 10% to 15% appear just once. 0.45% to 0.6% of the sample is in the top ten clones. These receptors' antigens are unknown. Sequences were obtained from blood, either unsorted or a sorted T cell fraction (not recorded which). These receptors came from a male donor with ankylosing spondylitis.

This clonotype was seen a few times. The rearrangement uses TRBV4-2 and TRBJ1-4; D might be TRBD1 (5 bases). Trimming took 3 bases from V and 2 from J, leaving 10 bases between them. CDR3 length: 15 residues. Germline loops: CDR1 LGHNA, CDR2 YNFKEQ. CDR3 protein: CASSHVGATNEKLFF. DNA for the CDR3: TGTGCCAGCAGCCATGTTGGGGCTACTAATGAAAAACTGTTTTTT.

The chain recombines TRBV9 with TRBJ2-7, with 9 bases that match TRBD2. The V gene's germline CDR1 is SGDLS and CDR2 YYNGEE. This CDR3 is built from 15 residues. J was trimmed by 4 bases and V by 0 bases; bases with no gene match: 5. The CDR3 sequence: CASSVDAGGGYEQYF. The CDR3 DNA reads TGTGCCAGCAGCGTAGATGCGGGAGGGGGTTACGAGCAGTACTTC.

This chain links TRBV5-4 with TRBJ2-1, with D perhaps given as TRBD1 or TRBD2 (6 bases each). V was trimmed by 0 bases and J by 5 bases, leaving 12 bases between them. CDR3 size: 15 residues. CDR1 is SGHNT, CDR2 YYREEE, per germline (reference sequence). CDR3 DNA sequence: TGTGCCAGCAGCTTGGAAGGGGGGCGTAACAATGAGCAGTTCTTC. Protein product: CASSLEGGRNNEQFF.

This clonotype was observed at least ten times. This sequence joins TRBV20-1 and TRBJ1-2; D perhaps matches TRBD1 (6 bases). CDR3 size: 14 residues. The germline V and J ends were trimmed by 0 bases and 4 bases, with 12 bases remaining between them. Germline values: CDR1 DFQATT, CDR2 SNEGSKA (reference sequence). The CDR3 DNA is TGCAGTGCTAGAGAACGGGGGGCCGGCTATGGCTACACCTTC. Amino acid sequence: CSARERGAGYGYTF.

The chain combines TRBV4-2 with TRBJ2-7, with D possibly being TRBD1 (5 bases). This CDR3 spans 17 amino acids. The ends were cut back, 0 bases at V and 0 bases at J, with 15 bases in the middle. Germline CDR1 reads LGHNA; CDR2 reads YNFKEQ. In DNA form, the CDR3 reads TGTGCCAGCAGCCAAGATCTTAGGACACCTAACTCCTACGAGCAGTACTTC. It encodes CASSQDLRTPNSYEQYF.

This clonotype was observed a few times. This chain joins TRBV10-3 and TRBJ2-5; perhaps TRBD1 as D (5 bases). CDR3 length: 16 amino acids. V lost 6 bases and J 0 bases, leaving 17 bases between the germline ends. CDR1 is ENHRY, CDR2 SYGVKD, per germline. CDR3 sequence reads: CAIRAGAERYQETQYF. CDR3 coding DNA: TGTGCCATCAGGGCTGGGGCAGAGAGGTACCAAGAGACCCAGTACTTC.

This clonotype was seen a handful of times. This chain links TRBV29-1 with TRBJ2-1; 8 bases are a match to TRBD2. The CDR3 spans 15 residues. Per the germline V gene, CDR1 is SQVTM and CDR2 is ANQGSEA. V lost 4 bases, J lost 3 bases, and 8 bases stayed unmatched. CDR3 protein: CSVGEGLGLYNEQFF. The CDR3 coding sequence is TGCAGCGTTGGTGAGGGACTAGGACTCTACAATGAGCAGTTCTTC.

CDR3: CASSLMSGSGTYNEQFF. CDR3 nucleotide sequence: TGCGCCAGCAGCTTGATGTCGGGTAGCGGGACCTACAATGAGCAGTTCTTC. The chain couples TRBV5-1 to TRBJ2-1; 8 bases line up with TRBD2. Germline V gives CDR1 SGHRS, CDR2 YFSETQ. J gave up 2 bases and V 1 base, and 8 bases lay outside the gene matches. This CDR3 region has 17 residues.

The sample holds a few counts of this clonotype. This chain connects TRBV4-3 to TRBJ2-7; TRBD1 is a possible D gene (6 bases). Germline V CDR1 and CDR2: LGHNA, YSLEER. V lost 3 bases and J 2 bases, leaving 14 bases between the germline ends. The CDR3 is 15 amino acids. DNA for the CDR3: TGCGCCAGCAGCCATGCGACAGGCCAGGCCTACGAGCAGTACTTC. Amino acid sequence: CASSHATGQAYEQYF.

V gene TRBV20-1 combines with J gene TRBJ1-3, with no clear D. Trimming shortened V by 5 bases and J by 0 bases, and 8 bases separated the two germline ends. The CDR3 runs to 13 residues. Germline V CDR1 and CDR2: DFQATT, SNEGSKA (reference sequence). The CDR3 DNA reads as TGCAGTGCTTCCGGGATCTCTGGAAACACCATATATTTT. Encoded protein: CSASGISGNTIYF.

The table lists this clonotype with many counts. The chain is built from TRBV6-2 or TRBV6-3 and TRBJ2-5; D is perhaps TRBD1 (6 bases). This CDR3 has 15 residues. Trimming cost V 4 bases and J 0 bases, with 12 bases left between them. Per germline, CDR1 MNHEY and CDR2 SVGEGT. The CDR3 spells CASSWGRTNQETQYF. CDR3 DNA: TGTGCCAGCAGTTGGGGGCGGACAAACCAAGAGACCCAGTACTTC.

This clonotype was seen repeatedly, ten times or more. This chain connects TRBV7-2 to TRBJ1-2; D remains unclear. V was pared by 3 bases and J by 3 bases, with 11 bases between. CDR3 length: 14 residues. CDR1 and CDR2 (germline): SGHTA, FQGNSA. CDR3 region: CASSFEGRDYGYTF. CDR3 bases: TGTGCCAGCAGCTTTGAAGGACGGGACTATGGCTACACCTTC.

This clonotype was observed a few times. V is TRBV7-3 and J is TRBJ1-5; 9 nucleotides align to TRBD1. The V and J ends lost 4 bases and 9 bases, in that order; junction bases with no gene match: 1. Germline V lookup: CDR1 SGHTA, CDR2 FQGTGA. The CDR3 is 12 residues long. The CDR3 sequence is CASSSGQGPQHF. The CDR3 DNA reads TGTGCCAGCAGCTCGGGACAGGGGCCCCAGCATTTT.

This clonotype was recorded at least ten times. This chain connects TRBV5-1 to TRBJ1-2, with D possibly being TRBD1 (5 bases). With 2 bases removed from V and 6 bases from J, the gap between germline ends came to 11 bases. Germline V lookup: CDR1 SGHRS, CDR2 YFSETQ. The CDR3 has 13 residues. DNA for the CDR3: TGCGCCAGCAGCTTCAGGGCCAACCATGGCTACACCTTC. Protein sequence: CASSFRANHGYTF.

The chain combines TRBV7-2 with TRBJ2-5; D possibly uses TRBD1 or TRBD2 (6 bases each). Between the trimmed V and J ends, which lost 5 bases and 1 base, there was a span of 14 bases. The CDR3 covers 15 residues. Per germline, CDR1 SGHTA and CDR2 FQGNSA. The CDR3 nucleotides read TGTGCCAGCAGCCCTAGTCCGGGGGCCCAAGAGACCCAGTACTTC. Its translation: CASSPSPGAQETQYF.

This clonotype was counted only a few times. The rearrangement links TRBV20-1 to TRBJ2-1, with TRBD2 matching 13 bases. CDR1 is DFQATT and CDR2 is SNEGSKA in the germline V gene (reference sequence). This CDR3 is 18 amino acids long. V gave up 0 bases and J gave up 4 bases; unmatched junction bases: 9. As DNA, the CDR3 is TGCAGTGCTAGAGATGTGGGGGGACTAGCGGGAAATTACAATGAGCAGTTCTTC. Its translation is CSARDVGGLAGNYNEQFF.

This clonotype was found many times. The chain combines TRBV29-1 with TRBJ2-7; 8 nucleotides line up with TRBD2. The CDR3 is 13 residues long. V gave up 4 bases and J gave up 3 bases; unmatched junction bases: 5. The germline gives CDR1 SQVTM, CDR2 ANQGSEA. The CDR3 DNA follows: TGCAGCGTTGGAACTAGCGGCCTCTACGAGCAGTACTTC. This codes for CSVGTSGLYEQYF.

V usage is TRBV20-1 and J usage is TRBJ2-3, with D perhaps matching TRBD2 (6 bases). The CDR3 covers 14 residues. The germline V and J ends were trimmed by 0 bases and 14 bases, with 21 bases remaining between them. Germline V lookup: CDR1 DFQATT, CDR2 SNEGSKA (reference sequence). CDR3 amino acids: CSAREGDRVSGRYF. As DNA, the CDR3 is TGCAGTGCTAGAGAGGGGGACCGGGTTAGCGGAAGGTATTTT.

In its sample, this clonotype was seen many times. The CDR3 DNA reads TGTGCCATCAGTGAGAAGGGGACTAGAGCCACCGGGGAGCTGTTTTTT. Translated: CAISEKGTRATGELFF. The chain employs TRBV10-3 and TRBJ2-2, with 8 bases aligning to TRBD2. Germline CDR1 ENHRY, CDR2 SYGVKD. This CDR3 contains 16 residues. V gave up 2 bases and J gave up 4 bases; unmatched junction bases: 6.

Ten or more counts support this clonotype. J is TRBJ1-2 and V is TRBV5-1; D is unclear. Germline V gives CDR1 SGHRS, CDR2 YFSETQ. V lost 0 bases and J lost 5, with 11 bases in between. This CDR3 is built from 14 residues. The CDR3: CASSLAGTAYGYTF. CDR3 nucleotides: TGCGCCAGCAGCTTGGCGGGTACCGCTTATGGCTACACCTTC.